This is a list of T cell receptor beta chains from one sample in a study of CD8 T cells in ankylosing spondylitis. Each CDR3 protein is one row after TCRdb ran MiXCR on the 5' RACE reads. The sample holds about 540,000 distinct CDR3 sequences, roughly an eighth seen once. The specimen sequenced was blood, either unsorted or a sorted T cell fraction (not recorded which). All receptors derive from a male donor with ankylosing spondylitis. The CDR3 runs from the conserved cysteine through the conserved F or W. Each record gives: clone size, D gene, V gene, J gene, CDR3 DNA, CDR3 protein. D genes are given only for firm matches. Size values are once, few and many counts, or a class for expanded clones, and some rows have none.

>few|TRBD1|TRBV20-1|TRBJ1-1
TGCAGTGCAGAGACAGGGCAGAACACTGAAGCTTTCTTT
CSAETGQNTEAFF
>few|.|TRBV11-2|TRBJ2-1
TGTGCCAGCAGCCCGGGAGTCTGGTACAATGAGCAGTTCTTC
CASSPGVWYNEQFF
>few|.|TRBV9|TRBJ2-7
TGTGCCAGCAGCGTAGCTGCAGGGGCGCAGGGTTACGAGCAGTACTTC
CASSVAAGAQGYEQYF
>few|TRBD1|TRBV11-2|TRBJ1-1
TGTGCCAGCAGCCAGAGAGGGACAGCTAACACTGAAGCTTTCTTT
CASSQRGTANTEAFF
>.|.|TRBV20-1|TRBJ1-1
TGCAGTGCTAGTTTGGGGAACTTGAACACTGAAGCTTTCTTT
CSASLGNLNTEAFF
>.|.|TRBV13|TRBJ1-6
TGTGCCAGCAGCCTCTCCGAGGGGAACAATTCACCCCTCCACTTT
CASSLSEGNNSPLHF
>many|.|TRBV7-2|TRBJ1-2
TGTGCCAGCAGCTTAGATACGGGTTGGGGCTATGGCTACACCTTC
CASSLDTGWGYGYTF
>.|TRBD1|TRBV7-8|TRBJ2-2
TGTGCCAGCAGCCTAAGGGGGCAAAACACCGGGGAGCTGTTTTTT
CASSLRGQNTGELFF
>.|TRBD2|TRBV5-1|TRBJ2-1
TGCGCCAGCAGCCCAAGCTCGTATTCTAGCGGGACGGGGAATGAGCAGTTCTTC
CASSPSSYSSGTGNEQFF
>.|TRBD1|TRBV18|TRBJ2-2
TGTGCCAGCTCACCTTGGGACAGTAACACCGGGGAGCTGTTTTTT
CASSPWDSNTGELFF
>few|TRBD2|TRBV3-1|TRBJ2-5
TGTGCCAGCAGCCAACCTAGCGGGGTGCTCCAAGAGACCCAGTACTTC
CASSQPSGVLQETQYF
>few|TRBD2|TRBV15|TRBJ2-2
TGTGCCACCAGCAGAGATGCGGGGGTTAGCGGGGAGCTGTTTTTT
CATSRDAGVSGELFF
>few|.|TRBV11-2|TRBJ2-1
TGTGCCAGCAGCTGGGGATGGCGGGAACCATTTGAGCAGTTCTTC
CASSWGWREPFEQFF
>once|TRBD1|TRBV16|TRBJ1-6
TGTGCCTGCAGCCAACGCCCGAAGGGACAGGGGAGTTCACCCCTCCACTTT
CACSQRPKGQGSSPLHF
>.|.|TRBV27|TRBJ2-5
TGTGCCAGCAGGGAAGCGGACCAAGAGACCCAGTACTTC
CASREADQETQYF
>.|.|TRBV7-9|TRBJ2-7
TGTGCCAGCAGCGGACAGTACCCAAGCCCCTACGAGCAGTACTTC
CASSGQYPSPYEQYF
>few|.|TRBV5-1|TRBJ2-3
TGCGCCAGCAGCTTGGCCCCACGGGCTCGGGGATCAGATACGCAGTATTTT
CASSLAPRARGSDTQYF
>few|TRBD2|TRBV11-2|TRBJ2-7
TGTGCCAGCGCCCTTGGGGTATTCGATGGACTAGCGGGAGTACCTTTCTACGAGCAGTACTTC
CASALGVFDGLAGVPFYEQYF
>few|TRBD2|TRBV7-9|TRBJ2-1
TGTGCCAGCAGCCGAGCGCCTAGCGGGAGGTGGAATGAGCAGTTCTTC
CASSRAPSGRWNEQFF
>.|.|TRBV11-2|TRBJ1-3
TGTGCCAGCAGCTTAGTATGGAACTCTGGAAACACCATATATTTT
CASSLVWNSGNTIYF
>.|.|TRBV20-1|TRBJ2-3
TGCAGTGCTAGACCCTCACCGGGTCAGGGAAGCACAGATACGCAGTATTTT
CSARPSPGQGSTDTQYF
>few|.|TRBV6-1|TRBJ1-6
TGTGCCAGCAGTGAAACAGCTGATAATTCACCCCTCCACTTT
CASSETADNSPLHF
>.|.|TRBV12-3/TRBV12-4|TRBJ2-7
TGTGCCAGCAGTCCCAGAGTCCCCCACGAGCAGTACTTC
CASSPRVPHEQYF
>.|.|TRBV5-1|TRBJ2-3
TGCGCCAGCAGCGCGGACGTAACAGATACGCAGTATTTT
CASSADVTDTQYF
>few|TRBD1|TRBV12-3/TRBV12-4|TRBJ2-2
TGTGCCAGCAGCCCTGCAGGGGGCTACGACACCGGGGAGCTGTTTTTT
CASSPAGGYDTGELFF
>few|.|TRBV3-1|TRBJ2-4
TGTGCCAGCAGCCAAATGCAGGCCAAAAACATTCAGTACTTC
CASSQMQAKNIQYF
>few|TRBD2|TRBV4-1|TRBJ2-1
TGCGCCAGCACCCAGGTGCGGGAGGCCTACAATGAGCAGTTCTTC
CASTQVREAYNEQFF
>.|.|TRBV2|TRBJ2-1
TGTGCCAGCAGTGAAGCAGGGACCTTCGGGGAGCAGTTCTTC
CASSEAGTFGEQFF
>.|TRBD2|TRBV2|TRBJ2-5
TGTGCCAGCAGCCGAAGTGTAGCGGGAGATTCTGAGACCCAGTACTTC
CASSRSVAGDSETQYF
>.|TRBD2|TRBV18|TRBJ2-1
TGTGCCAGCTCACCAATACGCGGGAGGGCCAACAATGAGCAGTTCTTC
CASSPIRGRANNEQFF
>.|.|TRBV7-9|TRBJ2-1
TGTGCCAGCAGCGCTAACCCGAGGCTTTACAATGAGCAGTTCTTC
CASSANPRLYNEQFF
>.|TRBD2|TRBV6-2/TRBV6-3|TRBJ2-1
TGTGCCAGCAGCCCTACTAGCGGGAGGGGTCGCAATGAGCAGTTCTTC
CASSPTSGRGRNEQFF
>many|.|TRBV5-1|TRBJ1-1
TGCGCCAGCAGCCTACCGACGACAGCTATGAACACTGAAGCTTTCTTT
CASSLPTTAMNTEAFF
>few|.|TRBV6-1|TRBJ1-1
TGTGCCAGCAGTGAAGCCGGAGCGAACACTGAAGCTTTCTTT
CASSEAGANTEAFF
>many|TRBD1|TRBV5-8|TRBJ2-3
TGTGCCACCTTACTCCCGACAGGGTATGAGTCAGATACGCAGTATTTT
CATLLPTGYESDTQYF
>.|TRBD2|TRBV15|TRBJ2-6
TGTGCCACCAGCAGAGTAGCGGGGGGCACCGGGGCCAACGTCCTGACTTTC
CATSRVAGGTGANVLTF
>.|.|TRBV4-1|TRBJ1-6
TGCGCCAGCAGCCACCCAGCCAAGGGGTGGGATTCACCCCTCCACTTT
CASSHPAKGWDSPLHF
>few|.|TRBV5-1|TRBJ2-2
TGCGCCAGCAGCTTGTCATCAGGCTCGAACACCGGGGAGCTGTTTTTT
CASSLSSGSNTGELFF
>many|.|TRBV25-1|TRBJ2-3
TGTGCCAGCAGTGTTAGTGGCCAGGGTGGAGATACGCAGTATTTT
CASSVSGQGGDTQYF
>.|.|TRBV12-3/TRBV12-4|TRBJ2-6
TGTGCCAGCAGCTTAGGGGTACGTGCCGCTGGGGCCAACGTCCTGACTTTC
CASSLGVRAAGANVLTF
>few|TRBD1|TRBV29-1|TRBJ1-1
TGCAGCGTCGGGCAGGACAGGGGAACGTTGAACACTGAAGCTTTCTTT
CSVGQDRGTLNTEAFF
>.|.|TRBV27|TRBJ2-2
TGTGCCAGCACCTTTACCGGTCCGCCTTACCTCGGGGAGCTGTTTTTT
CASTFTGPPYLGELFF